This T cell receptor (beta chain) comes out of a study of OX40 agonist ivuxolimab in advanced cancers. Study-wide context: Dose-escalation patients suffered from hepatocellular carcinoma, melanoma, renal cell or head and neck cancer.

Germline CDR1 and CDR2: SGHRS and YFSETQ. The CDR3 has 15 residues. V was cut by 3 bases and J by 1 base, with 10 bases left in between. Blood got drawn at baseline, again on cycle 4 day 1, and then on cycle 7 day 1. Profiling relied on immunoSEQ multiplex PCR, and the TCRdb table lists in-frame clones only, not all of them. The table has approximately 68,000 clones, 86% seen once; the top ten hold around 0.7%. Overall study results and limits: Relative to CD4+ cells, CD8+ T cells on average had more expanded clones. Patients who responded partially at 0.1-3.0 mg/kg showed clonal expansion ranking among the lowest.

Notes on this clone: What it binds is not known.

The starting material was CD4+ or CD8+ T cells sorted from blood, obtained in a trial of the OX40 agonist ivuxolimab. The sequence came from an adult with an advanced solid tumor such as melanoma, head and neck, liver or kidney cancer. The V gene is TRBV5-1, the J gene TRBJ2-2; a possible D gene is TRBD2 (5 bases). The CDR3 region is CASSWAGMNTGELFF. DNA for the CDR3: TGCGCCAGCAGCTGGGCCGGGATGAACACCGGGGAGCTGTTTTTT.